A single sample gave rise to the 3 T cell receptor beta chains below, sequenced in a study of T cells expressing NK-cell markers. Each CDR3 protein gets one entry in TCRdb, which reprocessed the 5' RACE reads and gives no DNA. The listing records about 460,000 distinct CDR3 sequences. The specimen sequenced was blood T cells: a sorted CD56 or NKG2C T cell subset, CD4+ or CD8+ T cells, or bulk PBMC T cells (not recorded which). The receptors stem from a woman aged 45 to 65 in good health.

J is TRBJ1-2 and V is TRBV7-9. CDR3 length equals 13 residues. Per the germline V gene, CDR1 is SEHNR and CDR2 is FQNEAQ (reference sequence). This CDR3 reads CASSLAADGGYTF.

The chain links TRBV6-5 to TRBJ1-1; the D call from TCRdb, TRBD1, cannot be confirmed without DNA. The CDR3 is 14 residues long. The V gene's germline CDR1 is MNHEY and CDR2 SVGAGI. CDR3 protein: CASSRGGARTEAFF.

The chain uses TRBV24-1 and TRBJ2-3; lacking DNA, the TRBD1 call made by TCRdb goes unchecked. The CDR3 length is 18 residues. CDR1 is KGHDR and CDR2 is SFDVKD in the germline V gene. CDR3 amino acids: CATSDPRDRRQSTDTQYF.